The present T cell receptor (beta chain) was sequenced within a study of T cells after yellow fever vaccination. Study at large: For low cell numbers, libraries were made with SMART-Seq v4 Ultra Low Input.

Germline V gene data show CDR1 as SGHTA and CDR2 as FQGNSA. The CDR3 contains 14 residues. V was cut by 0 bases and J by 9 bases, with 12 bases left in between. This clonotype was detected many times. TCRdb passed the 5' RACE reads through MiXCR, listing each CDR3 protein once. The table records a few hundred thousand distinct CDR3 sequences, about 9.9% of them present only once. The chain carries TRBV7-2 and TRBJ2-1; D possibly matches TRBD1 or TRBD2 (5 bases each). Sequencing was performed on PBMCs, taken on the day of the first yellow fever vaccination. This TCR was recovered from a man younger than 30 who received the YFV17D yellow fever vaccine. The CDR3 nucleotides read TGTGCCAGCAGCTTAGCGGGACCCTTCCTTGAGCAGTTCTTC. This encodes CASSLAGPFLEQFF.